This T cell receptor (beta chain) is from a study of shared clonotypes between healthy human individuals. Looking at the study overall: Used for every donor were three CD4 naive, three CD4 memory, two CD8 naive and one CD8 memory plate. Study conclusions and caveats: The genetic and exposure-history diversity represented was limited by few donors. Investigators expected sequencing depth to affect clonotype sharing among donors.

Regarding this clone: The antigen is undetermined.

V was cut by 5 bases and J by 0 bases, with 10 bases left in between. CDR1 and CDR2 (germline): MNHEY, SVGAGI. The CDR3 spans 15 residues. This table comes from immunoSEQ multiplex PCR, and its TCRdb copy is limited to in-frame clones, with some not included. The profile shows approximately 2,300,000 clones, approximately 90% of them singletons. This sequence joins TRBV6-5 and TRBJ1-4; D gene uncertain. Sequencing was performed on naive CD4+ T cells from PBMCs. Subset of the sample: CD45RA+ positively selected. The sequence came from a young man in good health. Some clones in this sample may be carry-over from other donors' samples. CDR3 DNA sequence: TGTGCCAGCAGTCGGAGGGCGGCAACTAATGAAAAACTGTTTTTT. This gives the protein CASSRRAATNEKLFF.